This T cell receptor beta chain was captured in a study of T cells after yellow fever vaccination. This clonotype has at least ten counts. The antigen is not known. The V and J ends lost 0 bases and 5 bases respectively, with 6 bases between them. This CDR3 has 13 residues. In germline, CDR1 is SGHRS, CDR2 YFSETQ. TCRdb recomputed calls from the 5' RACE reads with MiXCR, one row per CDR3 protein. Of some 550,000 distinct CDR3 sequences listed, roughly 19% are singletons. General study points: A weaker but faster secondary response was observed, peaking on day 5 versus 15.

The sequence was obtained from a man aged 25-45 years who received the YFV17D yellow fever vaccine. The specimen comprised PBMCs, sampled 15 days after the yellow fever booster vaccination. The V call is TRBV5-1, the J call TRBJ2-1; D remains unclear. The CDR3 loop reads CASSLGENNEQFF. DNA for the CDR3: TGCGCCAGCAGCTTGGGGGAAAACAATGAGCAGTTCTTC.